This T cell receptor (beta chain) appears in the sequencing data of a study of T cell changes during pregnancy in multiple sclerosis. Generated by immunoSEQ multiplex PCR, the TCRdb table keeps only in-frame clones and is missing some. The repertoire holds about 76,000 clones, with 90% to 95% as singletons. Germline CDR1 and CDR2: KGHSH and LQKENI. V was pared by 6 bases and J by 4 bases, with 15 bases between. This CDR3 spans 15 amino acids. In its sample, this clone was seen once. The sample was peripheral blood, taken in the second trimester of pregnancy. The receptor was isolated from a female donor with multiple sclerosis, enrolled in a pregnancy study. This chain joins TRBV18 and TRBJ1-4, with D possibly being TRBD1 (5 bases). The CDR3 spells CASSSYRTYNEKLFF. The DNA for the CDR3 is TGTGCCAGCTCTTCCTACAGGACCTATAATGAAAAACTGTTTTTT.